This is a list of T cell receptor beta chains from one sample in a study of T cell responses to AZD1222 COVID-19 vaccine. Sequencing was performed with immunoSEQ multiplex PCR; in TCRdb, only in-frame clones are kept and a portion is missing. The sample yields fewer than 130,000 clones, around 81% seen once. Sequences were derived from peripheral blood, sampled on day 0 of AZD1222 vaccination. Source of these receptors: an adult in good health. Each CDR3 is given with its conserved first and last residue. D genes are given only for firm matches. Size is stated for part of the rows, as once, few or many counts, or as a class when the clone is expanded.

d_gene	abundance	v_gene	j_gene	CDR3aa	CDR3nt
TRBD1	.	TRBV4-3	TRBJ1-6	CASSLTGTGNSPLHF	TGCGCCAGCAGCCTGACCGGGACAGGGAATTCACCCCTCCACTTT
.	.	TRBV5-1	TRBJ1-1	CASSLDYSGNTEAFF	TGCGCCAGCAGCTTGGATTACAGTGGGAACACTGAAGCTTTCTTT
TRBD1	once	TRBV2	TRBJ1-2	CASSETRQGAGKGYTF	TGTGCCAGCAGTGAAACCCGACAGGGGGCAGGGAAGGGCTACACCTTC
.	.	TRBV18	TRBJ1-5	CASSPTFGQGNQPQHF	TGTGCCAGCTCACCAACATTCGGGCAGGGAAATCAGCCCCAGCATTTT
.	.	TRBV6-1	TRBJ1-5	CASSEGTTGSNQPQHF	TGTGCCAGCAGTGAGGGGACCACGGGGAGCAATCAGCCCCAGCATTTT
.	.	TRBV18	TRBJ1-4	CASSPNPPGRGSEKLFF	TGTGCCAGCTCACCTAACCCGCCAGGGCGGGGCAGTGAAAAACTGTTTTTT
TRBD2	once	TRBV15	TRBJ2-5	CATSKDAGTSPLGTQYF	TGTGCCACCAGCAAAGACGCCGGGACTAGCCCCCTCGGGACCCAGTACTTC
.	few	TRBV27	TRBJ2-7	CASRGAPYEQYF	TGTGCCAGCCGGGGAGCCCCCTACGAGCAGTACTTC
TRBD1	.	TRBV7-8	TRBJ2-7	CASSFVSGGSYEQYF	TGTGCCAGCAGCTTCGTGTCAGGGGGCTCCTACGAGCAGTACTTC
TRBD2	few	TRBV18	TRBJ2-7	CASSPGLAGKREYEQYF	TGTGCCAGCTCACCGGGACTAGCGGGCAAAAGAGAATACGAGCAGTACTTC
.	.	TRBV2	TRBJ1-3	CASREGTASGNTIYF	TGTGCCAGCAGAGAAGGTACTGCCTCTGGAAACACCATATATTTT
.	once	TRBV5-1	TRBJ2-5	CASSLSRPEETQYF	TGCGCCAGCAGCTTGTCCCGACCTGAAGAGACCCAGTACTTC
.	.	TRBV3-1/TRBV3-2	TRBJ1-5	CASSQTSGSQHF	TGTGCCAGCAGCCAAACGTCGGGGTCACAGCATTTT
.	.	TRBV5-1	TRBJ1-3	CASSAGQSSPLFSGNTIYF	TGCGCCAGCAGCGCTGGACAGTCGTCCCCGTTATTTTCTGGAAACACCATATATTTT
TRBD1	.	TRBV10-3	TRBJ2-3	CAISTGQGSDTQYF	TGTGCCATCAGTACGGGACAGGGATCAGATACGCAGTATTTT
TRBD1	.	TRBV2	TRBJ1-1	CASNRFLLDREGTEAFF	TGTGCCAGCAACCGGTTCCTTCTAGACAGGGAAGGAACTGAAGCTTTCTTT
TRBD1	.	TRBV14	TRBJ1-1	CASSQTGQGRNTEAFF	TGTGCCAGCAGCCAGACGGGACAGGGACGGAACACTGAAGCTTTCTTT
TRBD2	few	TRBV6-6	TRBJ2-7	CASSYSGGKGIGEQYF	TGTGCCAGCAGTTACTCGGGGGGGAAGGGGATCGGCGAGCAGTACTTC
TRBD2	.	TRBV5-1	TRBJ2-2	CASSSTLLAGAGTGELFF	TGCGCCAGCAGCTCGACCCTACTAGCGGGAGCCGGCACCGGGGAGCTGTTTTTT
.	.	TRBV13	TRBJ2-2	CASSLVQRAAGELFF	TGTGCCAGCAGCTTAGTACAGCGGGCGGCGGGGGAGCTGTTTTTT
TRBD1	.	TRBV11-2	TRBJ1-1	CASSLTDRAGEAFF	TGTGCCAGCAGCTTAACCGACAGGGCCGGTGAAGCTTTCTTT
.	.	TRBV24-1	TRBJ2-3	CATSARNAAATDTQYF	TGTGCCACCAGTGCCCGGAATGCGGCGGCCACAGATACGCAGTATTTT
.	.	TRBV4-3	TRBJ1-3	CASSQDRGMDSGNTIYF	TGCGCCAGCAGCCAAGATAGGGGAATGGACTCTGGAAACACCATATATTTT
TRBD1	.	TRBV6-6	TRBJ1-5	CASSLGQGRSNQPQHF	TGTGCCAGCAGTCTCGGACAGGGACGTTCCAATCAGCCCCAGCATTTT
.	.	TRBV6-5	TRBJ1-3	CASRGLSARGNTIYF	TGTGCCAGCAGGGGGTTATCGGCGCGTGGAAACACCATATATTTT
TRBD2	.	TRBV9	TRBJ2-3	CASSPGLAGDTDTQYF	TGTGCCAGCAGCCCCGGACTAGCGGGGGACACAGATACGCAGTATTTT
TRBD2	.	TRBV2	TRBJ2-2	CASSGGAGGGTGELFF	TGTGCCAGCAGTGGTGGAGCGGGGGGTGGAACCGGGGAGCTGTTTTTT
.	.	TRBV2	TRBJ1-5	CASTRDRGGNQPQHF	TGTGCCAGCACCCGGGACCGCGGAGGAAATCAGCCCCAGCATTTT
.	.	TRBV28	TRBJ1-2	CASSWQGPYTF	TGTGCCAGCAGTTGGCAGGGTCCCTACACCTTC
.	.	TRBV6-5	TRBJ1-4	CASSRTAEYEKLFF	TGTGCCAGCAGCCGGACAGCTGAGTATGAAAAACTGTTTTTT
.	.	TRBV6-5	TRBJ1-2	CASSLVPNYGYTF	TGTGCCAGCAGCCTAGTCCCTAACTATGGCTACACCTTC
TRBD1	few	TRBV7-9	TRBJ1-2	CASSLSGQGSYTF	TGTGCCAGCAGCTTATCGGGACAGGGGAGCTACACCTTC
.	few	TRBV5-1	TRBJ2-2	CASSLRAAGDTGELFF	TGCGCCAGCAGCTTACGGGCGGCAGGGGACACCGGGGAGCTGTTTTTT
.	.	TRBV24-1	TRBJ2-3	CATSGPSDSSTDTQYF	TGTGCCACCAGTGGTCCTAGCGACAGTAGCACAGATACGCAGTATTTT
.	.	TRBV10-3	TRBJ2-7	CAISERDGQTYEQYF	TGTGCCATCAGTGAAAGGGACGGCCAGACCTACGAGCAGTACTTC
.	.	TRBV5-1	TRBJ1-4	CASSLGGQGMGEKLFF	TGCGCCAGCAGCTTGGGGGGCCAGGGGATGGGTGAAAAACTGTTTTTT
.	.	TRBV28	TRBJ1-1	CATRSGTEAFF	TGTGCCACCAGATCAGGCACTGAAGCTTTCTTT
TRBD1	.	TRBV7-8	TRBJ1-1	CASSAGTGSSNTEAFF	TGTGCCAGCAGCGCGGGGACAGGGTCATCAAACACTGAAGCTTTCTTT
TRBD1	.	TRBV5-1	TRBJ1-6	CASSLGQGSPLHF	TGCGCCAGCAGCTTGGGACAGGGCTCACCCCTCCACTTT
TRBD2	.	TRBV2	TRBJ2-3	CASSLNGLAGGRSDTQYF	TGTGCCAGCAGCCTGAATGGACTAGCGGGGGGGCGATCAGATACGCAGTATTTT
.	.	TRBV27	TRBJ1-1	CASSSSSVPNTEAFF	TGTGCCAGCAGTTCCTCCTCCGTCCCGAACACTGAAGCTTTCTTT
.	.	TRBV18	TRBJ2-1	CASSPRRDEQFF	TGTGCCAGCTCACCACGAAGGGATGAGCAGTTCTTC
.	.	TRBV12-5	TRBJ1-1	CASGRNTEAFF	TGTGCTAGTGGTCGAAACACTGAAGCTTTCTTT
TRBD1	.	TRBV18	TRBJ1-1	CASSPQVATTGKNEAFF	TGTGCCAGCTCGCCCCAGGTCGCTACGACAGGGAAGAATGAAGCTTTCTTT
.	.	TRBV27	TRBJ2-1	CASSRRALGNEQFF	TGTGCCAGCAGTCGCAGGGCGTTGGGGAATGAGCAGTTCTTC
.	.	TRBV4-3	TRBJ1-3	CASSQVFATGSSGNTIYF	TGCGCCAGCAGCCAAGTCTTTGCCACAGGCTCCTCTGGAAACACCATATATTTT
.	.	TRBV30	TRBJ2-1	CAWSVSPYYNEQFF	TGTGCCTGGAGTGTATCCCCTTACTACAATGAGCAGTTCTTC
.	.	TRBV19	TRBJ1-2	CASSIPGQAFGYTF	TGTGCCAGTAGTATCCCGGGGCAGGCCTTTGGCTACACCTTC
TRBD1	.	TRBV6-5	TRBJ2-7	CASSFGTGDGYEQYF	TGTGCCAGCAGTTTTGGGACAGGGGATGGCTACGAGCAGTACTTC
.	.	TRBV2	TRBJ1-5	CASSERQSNQPQHF	TGTGCCAGCAGTGAAAGACAGTCGAATCAGCCCCAGCATTTT
.	few	TRBV3-1/TRBV3-2	TRBJ1-5	CASTPTGLGQPQHF	TGTGCCAGCACCCCTACAGGGCTCGGTCAGCCCCAGCATTTT
TRBD1	.	TRBV4-3	TRBJ2-1	CASSQGGQGVDEQFF	TGCGCCAGCAGCCAAGGGGGACAGGGGGTCGATGAGCAGTTCTTC
.	.	TRBV7-9	TRBJ1-1	CASSLPIAATEAFF	TGTGCCAGCAGCTTGCCGATTGCGGCCACTGAAGCTTTCTTT
.	.	TRBV7-9	TRBJ1-2	CASSIQTDYGYTF	TGTGCCAGCAGCATACAGACAGACTATGGCTACACCTTC
.	once	TRBV28	TRBJ1-1	CASSPPGGANTEAFF	TGTGCCAGCAGTCCCCCCGGGGGGGCGAACACTGAAGCTTTCTTT
.	.	TRBV5-5	TRBJ1-5	CASSRFGGGNQPQHF	TGTGCCAGCAGCCGTTTTGGGGGGGGCAATCAGCCCCAGCATTTT
TRBD1	.	TRBV6-5	TRBJ2-3	CASRRSTGGPDTQYF	TGTGCCAGCAGAAGATCGACAGGGGGTCCAGATACGCAGTATTTT